Each of the 8 T cell receptor beta chains below was sequenced from the same sample in a study of blood T cell repertoires in COVID-19. Produced via immunoSEQ multiplex PCR; TCRdb's table is partial and in-frame only. This sample yields about 120,000 clones, of which around nine tenths are seen a single time; about 2% belongs to the top ten. Input material: peripheral blood. The receptor source for this set is a woman between 45 and 65 years old with acute or convalescent COVID-19.

The V gene is TRBV5-5, the J gene TRBJ2-7; a weak D match, TRBD2 (6 bases). Germline-derived CDR1 and CDR2 are SGHKS and YYEKEE (reference sequence). CDR3 length: 14 amino acids. V lost 6 bases and J 7 bases, leaving 20 bases between the germline ends. CDR3: CASNPYGGLSEQYF. The CDR3 nucleotides are TGTGCCAGCAACCCCTACGGGGGTCTAAGTGAGCAGTACTTC.

V is TRBV18 and J is TRBJ2-6; 10 bases are a match to TRBD1. The length of the CDR3 is 18 residues. With V trimmed by 3 bases and J by 0 bases, 5 bases remained unmatched. The germline V gene has CDR1 KGHSH and CDR2 LQKENI. In nucleotides, the CDR3 is TGTGCCAGCTCACCTGTGGACAGGGGGAGCTCTGGGGCCAACGTCCTGACTTTC. Its protein product is CASSPVDRGSSGANVLTF.

The rearrangement uses TRBV7-9 and TRBJ1-5, with 7 bases matching TRBD1. With V trimmed by 5 bases and J by 0 bases, 4 bases remained unmatched. The CDR3 spans 15 residues. The germline V gene encodes CDR1 SEHNR and CDR2 FQNEAQ (reference sequence). CDR3 in DNA: TGTGCCAGCAGCCAGGGACAGAATAGCAATCAGCCCCAGCATTTT. Translation gives CASSQGQNSNQPQHF.

The gene calls are TRBV12-5 and TRBJ2-3; TRBD2 agrees at 9 bases. After removal of 5 bases from V and 2 bases from J, the junction contained 11 bases not matched to a gene. The germline CDR1 and CDR2 sequences are LGHNT and FRNRAP. The length of the CDR3 is 17 residues. The CDR3 nucleotides are TGTGCTAGTGGTCGAGGTCTGGCGGGAGGGAACACAGATACGCAGTATTTT. It specifies CASGRGLAGGNTDTQYF. Full variable domain (outside the CDR3, taken from reference TRBV12-5 and TRBJ2-3): DARVTQTPRHKVTEMGQEVTMRCQPILGHNTVFWYRQTMMQGLELLAYFRNRAPLDDSGMPKDRFSAEMPDATLATLKIQPSEPRDSAVYFCASGRGLAGGNTDTQYFGPGTRLTVL.

The CDR3 here is CASSGGYTGYGEGNEQFF. DNA for the CDR3: TGCGCCAGCAGCGGGGGATATACAGGGTACGGGGAGGGAAATGAGCAGTTCTTC. This rearrangement joins TRBV10-1 to TRBJ2-1; TRBD2 might be the D (7 bases). This CDR3 contains 18 residues. Between the trimmed V and J ends, which lost 6 bases and 7 bases, there was a span of 28 bases. From germline, CDR1 is WNHNN and CDR2 SYGVQD (reference sequence).

This CDR3 reads CASRTDSNQPQHF. The CDR3 DNA is TGCGCCAGCAGGACAGATAGCAATCAGCCCCAGCATTTT. The V gene is TRBV5-1, the J gene TRBJ1-5; a weak D match, TRBD1 (5 bases). V dropped 5 bases and J dropped 0 bases, with 6 bases sitting between them. This CDR3 contains 13 residues. Germline CDR1 is SGHRS and CDR2 is YFSETQ.

The CDR3 DNA reads as TGTGCCAGCAGCCCAGGAGGACAGGGGGCGCGATATGGCTACACCTTC. As protein: CASSPGGQGARYGYTF. This chain connects TRBV7-2 to TRBJ1-2; 11 positions agree with TRBD1. V trimming: 5 bases; J trimming: 5 bases; junction bases outside the gene matches: 10. Germline loops: CDR1 SGHTA, CDR2 FQGNSA. CDR3 length: 16 residues.

The V and J genes are TRBV12-3 or TRBV12-4 and TRBJ1-4, with D perhaps TRBD1 (6 bases). Trimming took off 9 bases at V and 5 bases at J, with 10 bases between the two ends. The CDR3 sequence is 12 residues long. CDR3 in DNA: TGTGCCAGTCAAACAGGGAATGAAAAACTGTTTTTT. It specifies CASQTGNEKLFF.